The sequence of this TCR beta chain was determined in a study of blood T cell repertoires in COVID-19. Background on the study: Nucleic acid was either cDNA or gDNA, and it came from T cells, B-cell-depleted T cells, or PBMCs.

With 4 bases removed from V and 4 bases from J, the gap between germline ends came to 13 bases. The length of the CDR3 is 14 residues. From germline, CDR1 is MGHDK and CDR2 SYGVNS. Data came from immunoSEQ multiplex PCR; TCRdb stores just in-frame clones and leaves some out. Seen here are about 140,000 clones, around 83% observed once, and the top ten hold roughly 10%. The rearrangement uses TRBV25-1 and TRBJ1-2, with D possibly matching TRBD1 (6 bases). The receptor comes from a man in his fifties or sixties with active or convalescent COVID-19. The sample was peripheral blood. The CDR3 DNA follows: TGTGCCAGCAGTGCCCACAGGGATCTCTATGGCTACACCTTC. It translates to CASSAHRDLYGYTF.